These T cell receptor beta chains were read from a single sample in a study of shared clonotypes between healthy human individuals. The table came from immunoSEQ multiplex PCR; TCRdb's copy has only in-frame clones and leaves some out. The data contain some 2 million clones, 95% of them seen just once; the ten biggest clones take up around 0.13%. The sample was naive CD4+ T cells sorted from blood. The receptors were sampled from a young man in good health. CDR3s include the opening cysteine and the closing phenylalanine or tryptophan. A D gene is named only where the DNA matches it firmly. The listing skips clone size in some rows; elsewhere it reads once, few, many or a size class.

d_gene | j_gene | v_gene | abundance | CDR3nt | CDR3aa
. | TRBJ1-5 | TRBV28 | . | TGTGCCAGCAGTTTATACGGGGGCAATCAGCCCCAGCATTTT | CASSLYGGNQPQHF
. | TRBJ2-5 | TRBV19 | . | TGTGCCAGTAGAGACTTGGGAGGGGGCCAAGAGACCCAGTACTTC | CASRDLGGGQETQYF
TRBD1 | TRBJ1-4 | TRBV6-5 | . | TGTGCCAGCAGTAGATCCGGGACAGTGAATGAAAAACTGTTTTTT | CASSRSGTVNEKLFF
. | TRBJ2-6 | TRBV19 | . | TGTGCCAGTAGACCGTCTGGGGCCAACGTCCTGACTTTC | CASRPSGANVLTF
. | TRBJ1-1 | TRBV6-1 | . | TGTGCCAGCAGTCCGAATTCGGACACTGAAGCTTTCTTT | CASSPNSDTEAFF
. | TRBJ1-5 | TRBV28 | . | TGTGCCAGCACCCATGGAGGGGTCTTGGTGGGTCAGCCCCAGCATTTT | CASTHGGVLVGQPQHF
TRBD1 | TRBJ1-2 | TRBV5-1 | . | TGCGCCAGCAGCGCGACAGGGGATAACTATGGCTACACCTTC | CASSATGDNYGYTF
. | TRBJ2-7 | TRBV6-6 | many | TGTGCCACCTTTTACAGGGCCATAGGGGCCTACGAGCAGTACTTC | CATFYRAIGAYEQYF
. | TRBJ2-7 | TRBV19 | . | TGTGCCAGTAGTATTATCGGACAGTACGAGCAGTACTTC | CASSIIGQYEQYF
TRBD1 | TRBJ1-2 | TRBV5-4 | . | TGTGCCAGCAGCCCGGGACAGGGTGAATCCTATGGCTACACCTTC | CASSPGQGESYGYTF
. | TRBJ1-2 | TRBV27 | . | TGTGCCAGCAGTTGGGGCCCTAAACACCTTAACTATGGCTACACCTTC | CASSWGPKHLNYGYTF
. | TRBJ1-5 | TRBV19 | . | TGTGCCAGTACACCCTCGGTAGGGGCCGAGCAGCCCCAGCATTTT | CASTPSVGAEQPQHF
. | TRBJ2-5 | TRBV9 | . | TGTGCCAGCAGCGACGATACAGGGAAACAAGAGACCCAGTACTTC | CASSDDTGKQETQYF
. | TRBJ1-3 | TRBV25-1 | . | TGTGCCAGCAGTGCGCGGTTGGGAAACACCATATATTTT | CASSARLGNTIYF
. | TRBJ2-7 | TRBV21-1 | . | TGTGCCAGCCCGGCGAGGATGGCGGGAGATCTCTACGAGCAGTACTTC | CASPARMAGDLYEQYF
TRBD2 | TRBJ2-1 | TRBV7-7 | . | TGTGCTAGCGGGCCCAAACTAGCGGGGGGTTACAATGAGCAGTTCTTC | CASGPKLAGGYNEQFF
TRBD1 | TRBJ1-6 | TRBV5-4 | few | TGTGCCAGTCTGCTAGCGGACAGGGGGCATAATTCACCCCTCCACTTT | CASLLADRGHNSPLHF
TRBD1 | TRBJ2-7 | TRBV2 | . | TGTGCCAGCAGACTACAGGACAGGGGGCGAATATACGAGCAGTACTTC | CASRLQDRGRIYEQYF
. | TRBJ2-7 | TRBV6-5 | . | TGTGCCAGCAGTTACTCGAAGGAGCCTCCCTACGAGCAGTACTTC | CASSYSKEPPYEQYF
. | TRBJ2-5 | TRBV5-1 | . | TGCGCCAGCAGCCCCGGCGTGTACCAAGAGACCCAGTACTTC | CASSPGVYQETQYF